This passage covers 19 T cell receptor beta chains from one sample sequenced in a study of response to subunit inactivated influenza vaccine (dated by TCRdb to 2016 to 2019). Library preparation employed RT-PCR. This sample was sequenced with an Illumina HiSeq 2500. TCRdb itself trimmed the public reads at Q25 with fastp, ran MiXCR and retained productive beta chains. Identical CDR3 proteins give one entry, which carries the most common genes and DNA. In this sample the table shows around 760,000 distinct CDR3 sequences, approximately 13% of which occur a single time. Approximately 7% of the sample goes to the ten largest clones. The sample in question was PBMCs from blood, obtained approximately 15 days before vaccination. Source of these receptors: a man aged 50 to 60 who received an inactivated influenza vaccine. Donor details come from another sample of the same person, matched by shared clones.

The J gene is TRBJ2-3, the V gene TRBV15; 12 nucleotides align to TRBD2. V lost 8 bases to trimming and J lost 4 bases; unmatched junction nucleotides: 4. Per the germline V gene, CDR1 is LNHNV and CDR2 is YYDKDF (reference sequence). The CDR3 sequence is 14 residues long. CDR3 sequence (DNA): TGTGCCACCGGGCTAGCGGGAGGGTCAGATACGCAGTATTTT. Its protein is CATGLAGGSDTQYF.

The table lists this clonotype with a few counts. V usage is TRBV7-2 and J usage is TRBJ2-3; 11 positions agree with TRBD1. The CDR3 is 16 amino acids. Trimming at V came to 6 bases and at J to 5 bases, leaving 10 bases not matched to a gene. Per the germline V gene, CDR1 is SGHTA and CDR2 is FQGNSA. In nucleotides, the CDR3 is TGTGCCAGCAGTGCCTTAGGGACAGGGGGAATAGATACGCAGTATTTT. Its protein is CASSALGTGGIDTQYF.

This clonotype came up a few times. Written as DNA, the CDR3 is TGTGCCAGCACCCGGACTGCCGAAGAGACCCAGTACTTC. Protein: CASTRTAEETQYF. V gene TRBV6-2 or TRBV6-3 combines with J gene TRBJ2-5; D may be TRBD2 (5 bases). Germline V gene data show CDR1 as MNHEY and CDR2 as SVGEGT. V was clipped by 7 bases and J by 3 bases, with 12 bases between them. The CDR3 has 13 residues.

This chain uses TRBV2 with TRBJ1-6; D remains unclear. From germline, CDR1 is SNHLY and CDR2 FYNNEI. This CDR3 region has 14 residues. V was cut by 7 bases and J by 9 bases, with 16 bases left in between. For the CDR3, the DNA is TGTGCCAGCAATAAGGACCAGCTGGCTTCACCCCTCCACTTT. It yields the protein CASNKDQLASPLHF.

The rearrangement links TRBV20-1 to TRBJ2-2; D is tentatively TRBD1 or TRBD2 (5 bases each). Per the germline V gene, CDR1 is DFQATT and CDR2 is SNEGSKA (reference sequence). V was pared by 4 bases and J by 1 base, with 10 bases between. This CDR3 contains 14 residues. CDR3 DNA: TGCAGTGCTACCGGGACGGGGAACACCGGGGAGCTGTTTTTT. This codes for CSATGTGNTGELFF.

This clonotype was counted at least ten times. The J gene is TRBJ2-3, the V gene TRBV10-2, with TRBD1 identical over 12 bases. The germline CDR1 and CDR2 sequences are WSHSY and SAAADI. With 5 bases clipped from V and 3 bases from J, the junction kept 12 bases outside the gene matches. The CDR3 consists of 18 residues. CDR3 residues: CASSRGTGGGERTDTQYF. The DNA of the CDR3 is TGCGCCAGCAGTCGAGGGACAGGGGGCGGGGAGAGGACAGATACGCAGTATTTT.

This clonotype has a handful of counts. This chain links TRBV12-5 with TRBJ2-7; D possibly corresponds to TRBD1 (5 bases). This CDR3 spans 14 amino acids. V lost 6 bases and J 3 bases, leaving 15 bases between the germline ends. Germline V lookup: CDR1 LGHNT, CDR2 FRNRAP. The CDR3 bases are TGTGCTAGTGGCCCTCGACAGAAACACTACGAGCAGTACTTC. Translation gives CASGPRQKHYEQYF.

This clonotype was detected ten times or more. V gene TRBV7-8 combines with J gene TRBJ1-5; D is undetermined. Trimming left V 5 bases short and J 3 bases short, with 11 bases between. Germline values: CDR1 SGHVS, CDR2 FQNEAQ. This CDR3 comprises 14 residues. The CDR3: CASSPMVVNQPQHF. The CDR3, as DNA: TGTGCCAGCAGCCCAATGGTCGTCAATCAGCCCCAGCATTTT.

The genes are TRBV6-5 and TRBJ1-1; the D is unclear. Trimming cost V 2 bases and J 0 bases, with 13 bases left between them. Germline loops: CDR1 MNHEY, CDR2 SVGAGI. This CDR3 has 16 residues. CDR3 loop: CASSYGVGLMNTEAFF. In DNA form, the CDR3 reads TGTGCCAGCAGTTACGGGGTCGGACTCATGAACACTGAAGCTTTCTTT.

The chain uses TRBV20-1 and TRBJ2-1; D unclear. Trimming removed 1 base at V and 0 bases at J, with 7 bases between. In germline, CDR1 is DFQATT, CDR2 SNEGSKA (reference sequence). The CDR3 runs 14 residues. CDR3 DNA: TGCAGTGCTAGAGGCGTTAGCTCCTACAATGAGCAGTTCTTC. Translation: CSARGVSSYNEQFF.

V usage is TRBV7-9 and J usage is TRBJ2-3; the D call may be TRBD1 or TRBD2 (5 bases each). The germline V gene has CDR1 SEHNR and CDR2 FQNEAQ (reference sequence). The CDR3 sequence is 15 residues long. Trimming removed 5 bases at V and 6 bases at J, with 18 bases between. The CDR3 region has the DNA TGTGCCAGCAGCGCGCTAGCATCGGGGACGGATACGCAGTATTTT. Protein product: CASSALASGTDTQYF.

The V and J genes are TRBV4-1 and TRBJ2-5; the match to TRBD2 covers 7 bases. This CDR3 region has 14 residues. Germline CDR1 is MGHRA and CDR2 is YSYEKL. J was trimmed by 5 bases and V by 1 base; bases with no gene match: 4. The CDR3 sequence: CASSQGGGPETQYF. CDR3 in DNA: TGCGCCAGCAGCCAAGGGGGAGGGCCGGAGACCCAGTACTTC.

This clonotype was seen more than once but under ten times. Written as DNA, the CDR3 is TGCGCCAGCAGCTACCCCGGGGACTCGACGGGTGGGGAGCAGTTCTTC. Its protein product is CASSYPGDSTGGEQFF. The rearrangement uses TRBV5-1 and TRBJ2-1; D possibly corresponds to TRBD2 (6 bases). The CDR3 totals 16 residues. CDR1 and CDR2 from the germline V gene are SGHRS and YFSETQ. Trimming removed 3 bases at V and 10 bases at J, with 23 bases between.

This clonotype was seen a few times. The V gene is TRBV7-8, the J gene TRBJ2-5; D remains ambiguous. This CDR3 is 14 amino acids long. Germline V gene sequence: CDR1 SGHVS, CDR2 FQNEAQ. V shed 1 base and J shed 5 bases, with 11 bases lying between them. The CDR3 bases are TGTGCCAGCAGCTTAGGACCCACCTCGGAGACCCAGTACTTC. This codes for CASSLGPTSETQYF.

In this sample, this clonotype turned up many times. V is TRBV29-1 and J is TRBJ2-3; a possible D gene is TRBD2 (5 bases). Germline CDR1 SQVTM, CDR2 ANQGSEA. CDR3 length: 13 amino acids. The germline V and J ends were trimmed by 6 bases and 2 bases, with 12 bases remaining between them. CDR3: CSVSGENTDTQYF. The CDR3 nucleotides are TGCAGCGTATCCGGGGAGAACACAGATACGCAGTATTTT.

This clonotype was counted between two and nine times. The rearrangement joins TRBV7-2 to TRBJ1-1; D is unclear. Trimming took off 0 bases at V and 3 bases at J, with 8 bases between the two ends. Germline CDR1 is SGHTA and CDR2 is FQGNSA. The length of the CDR3 is 14 residues. The CDR3 bases are TGTGCCAGCAGCTTAGCGCTTGCGGACACTGAAGCTTTCTTT. As protein: CASSLALADTEAFF.

The chain recombines TRBV2 with TRBJ1-5; 7 positions match TRBD1. In germline, CDR1 is SNHLY, CDR2 FYNNEI. After removal of 2 bases from V and 5 bases from J, the junction contained 3 bases not matched to a gene. This CDR3 spans 14 amino acids. DNA of the CDR3: TGTGCCAGCAGTGAAATTAGGGGGCATCAGCCCCAGCATTTT. Its translation is CASSEIRGHQPQHF.

This clonotype showed up just a few times. This sequence joins TRBV4-3 and TRBJ2-7; 7 nucleotides line up with TRBD1. This CDR3 region has 16 residues. V shed 0 bases and J 3 bases; nucleotides not matched to a gene: 8. Germline V gene lookup returns CDR1 LGHNA and CDR2 YSLEER. DNA for the CDR3: TGCGCCAGCAGCCAAGATAGAGGGACAGCGTTCTACGAGCAGTACTTC. Protein sequence: CASSQDRGTAFYEQYF.

A few counts support this clonotype. The rearrangement links TRBV6-2 or TRBV6-3 to TRBJ2-1; 9 bases agree with TRBD1. This CDR3 contains 20 residues. Germline V gene lookup returns CDR1 MNHEY and CDR2 SVGEGT. V was clipped by 8 bases and J by 2 bases; unmatched bases: 22. The CDR3 sequence: CASLAALNALTGGTYNEQFF. The CDR3 coding sequence is TGTGCCAGCCTCGCGGCGCTTAACGCCTTGACAGGGGGTACCTACAATGAGCAGTTCTTC.